The 13 T cell receptor beta chains below all came from one sample that was sequenced in a study of T cells in Graves' hyperthyroidism and ophthalmopathy. Amplified TCR beta CDR3 regions came from RNA transcripts. Carried out on the TCR CDR3, a first-round RT-PCR used the HTBI primer set. A single record per CDR3 protein comes from TCRdb applying MiXCR to the multiplex PCR reads. This repertoire shows roughly 500,000 distinct CDR3 sequences, around 15% found once; its top ten account for over 25%. The sample consisted of blood. Source of these receptors: a woman aged 30 to 39 with Graves' ophthalmopathy.

The chain carries TRBV14 and TRBJ2-2; 7 nucleotides line up with TRBD2. CDR1 SGHDN and CDR2 FVKESK come from the germline V gene. V lost 0 bases to trimming and J lost 6 bases; unmatched junction nucleotides: 7. The CDR3 has 16 residues. The CDR3 reads CASSQDMGAGAGELFF. For the CDR3, the DNA is TGTGCCAGCAGCCAAGATATGGGTGCGGGGGCCGGGGAGCTGTTTTTT.

This clonotype has more than one count but fewer than ten. The J gene is TRBJ1-3, the V gene TRBV19, with TRBD1 matching over 10 bases. The CDR3 contains 15 residues. Germline loops: CDR1 LNHDA, CDR2 SQIVND (reference sequence). J gave up 4 bases and V 6 bases, and 6 bases lay outside the gene matches. Here the CDR3 reads CASRPRQGAGNTIYF. The CDR3 DNA sequence: TGTGCCAGTAGACCACGACAGGGGGCCGGAAACACCATATATTTT. Combining the CDR3 with reference TRBV19 and TRBJ1-3 gives the whole variable domain DGGITQSPKYLFRKEGQNVTLSCEQNLNHDAMYWYRQDPGQGLRLIYYSQIVNDFQKGDIAEGYSVSREKKESFPLTVTSAQKNPTAFYLCASRPRQGAGNTIYFGEGSWLTVV.

This clonotype was counted many times. The chain carries TRBV12-3 or TRBV12-4 and TRBJ2-1, with D perhaps given as TRBD1 or TRBD2 (6 bases each). Trimming removed 7 bases from V and 0 bases from J, with 16 bases in between. CDR3 length: 16 amino acids. The CDR3 sequence is CASNLGGRSSYNEQFF. The CDR3 coding sequence is TGTGCCAGCAATCTGGGGGGCCGAAGCTCCTACAATGAGCAGTTCTTC.

This clonotype was seen at least ten times. The chain couples TRBV3-1 to TRBJ2-2; either TRBD1 or TRBD2 may fit D (5 bases each). Trimming took 4 bases from V and 7 from J, leaving 19 bases between them. The length of the CDR3 is 16 residues. In germline, CDR1 is LGHDT, CDR2 YNNKEL (reference sequence). As DNA, the CDR3 is TGTGCCAGCAGCCCGAAGGGCCGGGGCATTGGCGGGGAGCTGTTTTTT. This translates into CASSPKGRGIGGELFF.

The chain uses TRBV19 and TRBJ2-2; 8 bases are a match to TRBD1. The CDR3 covers 16 residues. After removal of 7 bases from V and 6 bases from J, the junction contained 13 bases not matched to a gene. Germline V gene data show CDR1 as LNHDA and CDR2 as SQIVND (reference sequence). The CDR3 spells CASTNRGTGRSGELFF. For the CDR3, the DNA is TGTGCCAGTACCAATAGGGGGACAGGCCGGTCCGGGGAGCTGTTTTTT.

This clonotype was detected many times. This chain connects TRBV19 to TRBJ2-6, with 7 positions matching TRBD2. Germline-derived CDR1 and CDR2 are LNHDA and SQIVND (reference sequence). This CDR3 is 19 amino acids long. The ends lost 7 bases at V and 0 bases at J; junction bases unmatched: 15. The CDR3 coding sequence is TGTGCCAGTACAGGTGGGAGGGCCCGTTTCGACTCTGGGGCCAACGTCCTGACTTTC. The encoded protein is CASTGGRARFDSGANVLTF.

This clonotype was recorded a few times. The chain has TRBV7-9 and TRBJ1-2; D may be TRBD1 (5 bases). CDR1 and CDR2 (germline): SEHNR, FQNEAQ (reference sequence). Trimming pared 5 bases from V and 2 bases from J, leaving 15 bases between. The CDR3 sequence is 15 residues long. The CDR3 bases are TGTGCCAGCAGCCCCGGGGGGGACCAAAACTATGGCTACACCTTC. This encodes CASSPGGDQNYGYTF.

The chain uses TRBV12-3 or TRBV12-4 and TRBJ1-5; no clear D. V was shortened by 5 bases and J by 5 bases, with 13 bases between the two germline ends. There are 14 residues in the CDR3. CDR3 DNA sequence: TGTGCCAGCAGTCTGAGACATACCGATCAGCCCCAGCATTTT. Residues: CASSLRHTDQPQHF.

This clonotype has a count of ten or more. The V call is TRBV20-1, the J call TRBJ2-1; 10 nucleotides agree with TRBD2. Germline assignment: CDR1 DFQATT and CDR2 SNEGSKA (reference sequence). V gave up 6 bases and J gave up 9 bases; unmatched junction bases: 17. The CDR3 spans 16 residues. DNA of the CDR3: TGCAGTGCGAGCTTTGGGGGACTAGCGTTGTCCAGTGAGCAGTTCTTC. Translating it yields CSASFGGLALSSEQFF.

This clonotype has at least ten counts. The rearrangement uses TRBV12-3 or TRBV12-4 and TRBJ2-7; D call uncertain. The CDR3 is 11 residues long. Trimming cost V 3 bases and J 4 bases, with 4 bases left between them. CDR3 sequence: CASSFRYEQYF. The DNA of the CDR3 is TGTGCCAGCAGTTTCCGGTACGAGCAGTACTTC.

This clonotype was detected a few times. The J gene is TRBJ2-7, the V gene TRBV29-1, with TRBD2 matching over 9 bases. After removal of 7 bases from V and 3 bases from J, the junction contained 13 bases not matched to a gene. CDR3 size: 15 residues. Germline V CDR1 and CDR2: SQVTM, ANQGSEA. The CDR3 loop is CSAPCSGLAHYEQYF. The CDR3 DNA is TGCAGCGCCCCCTGTTCGGGACTAGCACACTACGAGCAGTACTTC.

This clonotype appeared a few times. The chain is built from TRBV30 and TRBJ1-6, with D possibly TRBD1 on 6 matching bases. Looked up from germline, CDR1 is GTSNPN and CDR2 is SVGIG (reference sequence). The CDR3 loop spans 16 amino acids. Trimming stripped 0 bases from V and 3 bases from J, with 12 bases between. The CDR3 DNA is TGTGCCTGGAGTGTACAAGGGGGTCTCTATAATTCACCCCTCCACTTT. It yields the protein CAWSVQGGLYNSPLHF.

This sequence joins TRBV11-2 and TRBJ2-3, with D perhaps given as TRBD1 or TRBD2 (5 bases each). V lost 6 bases and J lost 1, with 11 bases in between. Germline CDR1 reads SGHAT; CDR2 reads FQNNGV. CDR3 length: 14 residues. CDR3 residues: CASRRPGRTDTQYF. CDR3 in DNA: TGTGCCAGCAGGAGACCGGGGCGCACAGATACGCAGTATTTT.